This T cell receptor beta chain was obtained from a study of blood T cell repertoires in COVID-19. Whole-study context: Sites in the United States, Italy and Spain provided acute and convalescent COVID-19 samples. Sample material is recorded as cDNA or gDNA derived from T cells, B-cell-depleted T cells, or PBMCs.

In the original processing: Nucleated cell number was recorded as an estimate derived from reference gene primer amplification. TCRdb keeps only in-frame clones here, not all; method: immunoSEQ multiplex PCR. D and trimming were read from the DNA, whereas the V and J calls and clone size are those reported in that table. The repertoire consists of over 350,000 clones, with around 89% occurring once and the leading ten covering roughly 4%. V was cut by 0 bases and J by 0 bases, with 9 bases left in between. Germline values: CDR1 SGHKS, CDR2 YYEKEE (reference sequence). There are 16 residues in the CDR3.

This clonotype was sampled from a woman in her 30s with acute or convalescent COVID-19. Sequences were obtained from peripheral blood. The chain joins TRBV5-5 to TRBJ1-4; D gene ambiguous. CDR3 in amino acids: CASSLAGRSTNEKLFF. DNA of the CDR3: TGTGCCAGCAGCTTGGCCGGGAGGTCAACTAATGAAAAACTGTTTTTT.